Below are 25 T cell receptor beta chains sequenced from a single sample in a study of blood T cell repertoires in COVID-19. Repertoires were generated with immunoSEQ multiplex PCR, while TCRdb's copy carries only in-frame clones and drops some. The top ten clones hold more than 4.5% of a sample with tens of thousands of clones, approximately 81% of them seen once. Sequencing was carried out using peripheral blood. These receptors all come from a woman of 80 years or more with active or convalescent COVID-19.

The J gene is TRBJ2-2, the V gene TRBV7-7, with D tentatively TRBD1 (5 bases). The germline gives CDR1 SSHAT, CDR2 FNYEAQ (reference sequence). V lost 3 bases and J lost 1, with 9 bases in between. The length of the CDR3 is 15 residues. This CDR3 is CASSLVGLNTGELFF. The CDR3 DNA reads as TGTGCCAGCAGCTTGGTGGGGCTGAACACCGGGGAGCTGTTTTTT.

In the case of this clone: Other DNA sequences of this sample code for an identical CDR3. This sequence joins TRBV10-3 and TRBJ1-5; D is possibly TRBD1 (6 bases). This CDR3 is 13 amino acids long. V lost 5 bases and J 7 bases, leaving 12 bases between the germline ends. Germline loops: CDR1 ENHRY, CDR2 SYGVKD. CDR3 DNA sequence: TGTGCCATCAGTATACAGGGCGGGCAGCCCCAGCATTTT. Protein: CAISIQGGQPQHF.

The CDR3 here is CASSLGLAREGTQYF. CDR3 coding DNA: TGTGCCAGCAGCTTGGGACTAGCGAGGGAGGGTACGCAGTATTTT. This sequence joins TRBV7-9 and TRBJ2-3; 10 nucleotides align to TRBD2. The CDR3 loop spans 15 amino acids. Germline values: CDR1 SEHNR, CDR2 FQNEAQ (reference sequence). J was trimmed by 8 bases and V by 3 bases; bases with no gene match: 8.

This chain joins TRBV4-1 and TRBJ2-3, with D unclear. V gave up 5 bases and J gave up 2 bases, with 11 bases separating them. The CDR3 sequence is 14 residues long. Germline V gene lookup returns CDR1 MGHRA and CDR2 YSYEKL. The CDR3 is CASSTRVSTDTQYF. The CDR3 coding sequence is TGCGCCAGCAGCACCCGGGTATCCACAGATACGCAGTATTTT.

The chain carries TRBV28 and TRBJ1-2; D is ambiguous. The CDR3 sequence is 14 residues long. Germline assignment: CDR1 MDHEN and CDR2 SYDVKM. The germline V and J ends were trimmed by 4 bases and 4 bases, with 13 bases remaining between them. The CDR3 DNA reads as TGTGCCAGCAGTTCGCCAAGAGGATTCTATGGCTACACCTTC. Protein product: CASSSPRGFYGYTF.

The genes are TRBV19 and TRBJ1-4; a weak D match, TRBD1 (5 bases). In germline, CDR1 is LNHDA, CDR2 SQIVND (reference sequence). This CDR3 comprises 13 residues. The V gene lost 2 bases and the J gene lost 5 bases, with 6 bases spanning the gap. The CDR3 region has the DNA TGTGCCAGTAGTATAAGACAGAATGAAAAACTGTTTTTT. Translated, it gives CASSIRQNEKLFF.

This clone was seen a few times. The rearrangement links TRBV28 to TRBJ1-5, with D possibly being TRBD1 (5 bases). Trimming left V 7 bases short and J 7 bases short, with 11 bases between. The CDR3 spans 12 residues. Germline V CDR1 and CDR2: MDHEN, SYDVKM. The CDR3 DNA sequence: TGTGCCAGCAACCAGGGAACCCAGCCCCAGCATTTT. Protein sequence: CASNQGTQPQHF.

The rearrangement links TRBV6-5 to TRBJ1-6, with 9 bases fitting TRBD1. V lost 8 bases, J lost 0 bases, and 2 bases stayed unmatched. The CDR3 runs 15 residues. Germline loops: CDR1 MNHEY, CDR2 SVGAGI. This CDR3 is CASGQGPSYNSPLHF. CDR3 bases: TGTGCCAGCGGACAGGGGCCCTCCTATAATTCACCCCTCCACTTT.

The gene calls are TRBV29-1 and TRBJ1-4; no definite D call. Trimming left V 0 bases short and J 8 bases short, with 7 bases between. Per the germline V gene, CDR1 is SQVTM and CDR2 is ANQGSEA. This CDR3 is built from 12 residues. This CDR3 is CSVEDPGEKLFF. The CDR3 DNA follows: TGCAGCGTTGAAGATCCGGGGGAAAAACTGTTTTTT.

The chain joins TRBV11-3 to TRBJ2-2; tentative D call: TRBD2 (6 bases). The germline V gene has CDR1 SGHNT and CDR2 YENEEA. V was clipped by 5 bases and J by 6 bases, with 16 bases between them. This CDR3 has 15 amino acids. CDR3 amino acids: CASSRLGGASGELFF. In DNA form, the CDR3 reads TGTGCCAGCAGCCGCCTAGGAGGGGCGTCCGGGGAGCTGTTTTTT.

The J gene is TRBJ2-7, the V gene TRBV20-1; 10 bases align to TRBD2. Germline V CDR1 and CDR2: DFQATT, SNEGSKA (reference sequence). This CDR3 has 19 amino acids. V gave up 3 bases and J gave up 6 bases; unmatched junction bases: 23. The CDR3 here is CSASSFSEFRGLAVSEQYF. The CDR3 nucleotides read TGCAGTGCTAGTTCGTTTAGTGAATTCCGTGGACTAGCGGTCTCCGAGCAGTACTTC.

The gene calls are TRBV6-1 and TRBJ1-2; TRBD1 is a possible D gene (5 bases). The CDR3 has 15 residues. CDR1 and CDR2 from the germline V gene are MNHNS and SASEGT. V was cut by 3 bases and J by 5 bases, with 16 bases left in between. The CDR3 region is CASSEGQEKSYGYTF. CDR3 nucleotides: TGTGCCAGCAGTGAGGGGCAGGAAAAATCTTATGGCTACACCTTC.

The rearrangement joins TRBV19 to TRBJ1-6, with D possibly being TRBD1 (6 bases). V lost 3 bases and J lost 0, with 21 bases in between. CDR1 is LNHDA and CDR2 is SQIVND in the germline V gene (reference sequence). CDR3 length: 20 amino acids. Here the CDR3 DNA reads TGTGCCAGTAGTATGAAACCGGGACACCTTAGGAACTCCTATAATTCACCCCTCCACTTT. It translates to CASSMKPGHLRNSYNSPLHF.

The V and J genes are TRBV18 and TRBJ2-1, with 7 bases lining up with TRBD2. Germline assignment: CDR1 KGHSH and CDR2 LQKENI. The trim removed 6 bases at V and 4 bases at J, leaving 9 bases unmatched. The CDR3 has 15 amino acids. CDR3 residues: CASSVAPGGYNEQFF. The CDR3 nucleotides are TGTGCCAGCTCCGTGGCACCGGGGGGATACAATGAGCAGTTCTTC.

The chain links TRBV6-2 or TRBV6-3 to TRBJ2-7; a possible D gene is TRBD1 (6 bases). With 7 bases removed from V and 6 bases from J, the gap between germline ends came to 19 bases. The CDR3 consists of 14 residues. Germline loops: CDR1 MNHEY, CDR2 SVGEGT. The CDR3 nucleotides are TGTGCCAGCACCCCCGGAAGCCGCAGGGGCGAGCAGTACTTC. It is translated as CASTPGSRRGEQYF.

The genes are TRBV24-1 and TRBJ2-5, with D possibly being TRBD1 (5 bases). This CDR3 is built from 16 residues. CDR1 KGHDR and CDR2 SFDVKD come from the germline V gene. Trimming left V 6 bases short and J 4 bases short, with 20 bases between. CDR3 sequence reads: CATSRTGHRSGETQYF. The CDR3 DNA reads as TGTGCCACCAGTCGAACTGGACACCGGTCAGGAGAGACCCAGTACTTC.

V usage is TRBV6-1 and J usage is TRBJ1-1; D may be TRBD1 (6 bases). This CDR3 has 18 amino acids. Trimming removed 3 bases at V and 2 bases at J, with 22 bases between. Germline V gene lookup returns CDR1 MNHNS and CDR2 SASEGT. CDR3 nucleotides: TGTGCCAGCAGTGACCAGGCTCCGTCCCGGGACATCAACACTGAAGCTTTCTTT. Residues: CASSDQAPSRDINTEAFF.

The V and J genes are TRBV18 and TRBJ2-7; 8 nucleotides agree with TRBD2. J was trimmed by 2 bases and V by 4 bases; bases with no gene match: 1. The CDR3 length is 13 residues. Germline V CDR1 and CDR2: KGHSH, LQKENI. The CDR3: CASSLGLAYEQYF. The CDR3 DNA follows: TGTGCCAGCTCACTGGGACTAGCCTACGAGCAGTACTTC.

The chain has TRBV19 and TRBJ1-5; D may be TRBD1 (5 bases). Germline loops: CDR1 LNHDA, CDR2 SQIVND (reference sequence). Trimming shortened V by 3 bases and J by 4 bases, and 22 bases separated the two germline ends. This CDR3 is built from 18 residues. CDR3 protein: CASSIWEGIDVSNQPQHF. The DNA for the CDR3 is TGTGCCAGTAGTATTTGGGAGGGGATCGATGTTTCTAATCAGCCCCAGCATTTT.

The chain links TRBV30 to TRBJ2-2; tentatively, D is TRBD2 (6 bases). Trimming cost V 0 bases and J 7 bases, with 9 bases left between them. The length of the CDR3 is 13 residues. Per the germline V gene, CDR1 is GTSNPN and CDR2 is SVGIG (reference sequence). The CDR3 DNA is TGTGCCTGGAGTGTAGGAGGGCGCGGGGAGCTGTTTTTT. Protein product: CAWSVGGRGELFF. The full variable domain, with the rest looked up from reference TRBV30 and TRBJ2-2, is SQTIHQWPATLVQPVGSPLSLECTVEGTSNPNLYWYRQAAGRGLQLLFYSVGIGQISSEVPQNLSASRPQDRQFILSSKKLLLSDSGFYLCAWSVGGRGELFFGEGSRLTVL.

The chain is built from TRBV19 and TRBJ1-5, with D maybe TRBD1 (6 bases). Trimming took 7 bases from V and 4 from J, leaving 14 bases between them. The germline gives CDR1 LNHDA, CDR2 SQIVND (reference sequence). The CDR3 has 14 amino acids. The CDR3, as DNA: TGTGCCAGTATCGAAGGGGGGGTTAATCAGCCCCAGCATTTT. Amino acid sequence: CASIEGGVNQPQHF.

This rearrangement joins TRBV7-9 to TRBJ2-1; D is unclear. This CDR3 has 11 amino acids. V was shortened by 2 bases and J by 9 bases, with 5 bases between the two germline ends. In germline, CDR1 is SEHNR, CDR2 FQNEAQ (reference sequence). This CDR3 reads CASSLNREQFF. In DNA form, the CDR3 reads TGTGCCAGCAGCTTAAATCGTGAGCAGTTCTTC.

In DNA form, the CDR3 reads TGCAGCGTTGCGGACAGGGTCGGGCAGCCCCAGCATTTT. Amino acid sequence: CSVADRVGQPQHF. V is TRBV29-1 and J is TRBJ1-5; 8 positions agree with TRBD1. The CDR3 runs 13 residues. Germline CDR1 reads SQVTM; CDR2 reads ANQGSEA. The junction had 6 bases not matched to a gene; V was cut back by 4 bases and J by 7 bases.

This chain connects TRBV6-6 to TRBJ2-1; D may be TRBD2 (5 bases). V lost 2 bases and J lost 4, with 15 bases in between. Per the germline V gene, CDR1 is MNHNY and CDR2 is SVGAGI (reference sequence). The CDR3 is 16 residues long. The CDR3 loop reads CASSYGSSRRYNEQFF. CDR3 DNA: TGTGCCAGCAGTTACGGTTCTAGCCGTCGGTACAATGAGCAGTTCTTC.

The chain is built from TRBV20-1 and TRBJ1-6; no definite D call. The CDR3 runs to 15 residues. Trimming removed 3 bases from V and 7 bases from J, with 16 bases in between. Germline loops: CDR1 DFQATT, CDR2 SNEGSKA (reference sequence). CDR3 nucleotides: TGCAGTGCTAGTTCTTTCATGGCCGTGAATTCACCCCTCCACTTT. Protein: CSASSFMAVNSPLHF.